A single TCR beta chain is shown here with its context. The antigen is not known. This record comes from a study of shared clonotypes between healthy human individuals. Study outcomes and limitations: The generation probabilities recorded for non-shared clonotypes fell below those of clonotypes shared by all four donors.

Per the germline V gene, CDR1 is MDHEN and CDR2 is SYDVKM. The J segment lost 9 bases and the V segment lost 6 bases, leaving 14 bases of the junction unmatched. This CDR3 has 15 residues. An approximately 220 ng quantity of DNA, tens of thousands of T cell genomes, went into the sorted-subset replicate PCRs. Source study methods: Filtering differed since immunoSEQ provided only junctions, with no quality scores. Libraries were prepared by immunoSEQ multiplex PCR; TCRdb keeps only in-frame clonotypes and omits some of them. V and J calls and clone size follow that table, whereas D and trimming were derived from the DNA. This table has 2.3 million or so clones, more than 85% appearing once. A CD45RA+ naive subset and a CD45RA-negative memory subset were split from CD4+ cells.

The chain is built from TRBV28 and TRBJ2-1, with 7 bases that match TRBD2. Sequenced material: naive CD4+ T cells from PBMCs. Subset specified: CD45RA+ positively selected. This TCR was sampled from a man aged 18-30 years in good health. Some clones in this sample may be carry-over from other donors' samples. The CDR3 protein is CASRTGGSALTEQFF. CDR3 in DNA: TGTGCCAGCAGGACTGGCGGGAGTGCCTTGACTGAGCAGTTCTTC.